This entry lists 2 T cell receptor beta chains sequenced from one sample in a study of T-cell reconstitution after alpha-beta-depleted transplantation in children. Unique molecular identifiers featured in how the TCRbeta library was prepared. TCRdb independently ran MiXCR on the PCR reads; one entry per CDR3 protein. Counted here are 700,000 to 950,000 distinct CDR3 sequences, roughly 15% occurring once; the ten biggest clones make up 5%. The material sequenced was PBMCs, mostly from graft donor cells, taken 360 days after TCRalphabeta/CD19-depleted stem cell transplant. Source of these receptors: a male patient aged 10 to 17 who had a stem cell transplant for acute lymphoblastic leukemia, so the T cells may come from the graft donor.

In this sample, this clonotype turned up a few times. The V gene is TRBV28, the J gene TRBJ2-2, with TRBD1 matching over 8 bases. With V trimmed by 6 bases and J by 5 bases, 11 bases remained unmatched. Germline lookup yields CDR1 MDHEN and CDR2 SYDVKM. The CDR3 consists of 16 residues. The CDR3 sequence: CASRHTTGTGTGELFF. The CDR3 DNA sequence: TGTGCCAGCAGACATACCACAGGGACAGGTACCGGGGAGCTGTTTTTT.

This clonotype has only a few counts. V is TRBV4-1 and J is TRBJ2-1; D gene uncertain. There are 14 residues in the CDR3. Germline V lookup: CDR1 MGHRA, CDR2 YSYEKL. Trimming cost V 0 bases and J 7 bases, with 10 bases left between them. The CDR3 nucleotides read TGCGCCAGCAGCCAAGATCGCGGTTTGAATGAGCAGTTCTTC. Protein sequence: CASSQDRGLNEQFF.